The rows below give T cell receptor beta chains drawn from one sample of a study of cytomegalovirus exposure and HLA in healthy donors. Assay used: immunoSEQ multiplex PCR; TCRdb lists only in-frame clones, some missing. The table records some 38,000 clones, 90% to 95% of them present only once. The source material was PBMCs. The origin of the receptors is a man between 18 and 35 years old in good health and CMV-seronegative. Each CDR3 is given with its conserved first and last residue. D genes are given only for firm matches. A clone size is listed for some rows: how often the clone was seen (once, few, many), or a class if it is expanded.

>-|-|TRBV27|TRBJ2-5
CASSRQIGGQETQYF
TGTGCCAGCAGTCGACAGATCGGGGGCCAAGAGACCCAGTACTTC
>-|-|TRBV19|TRBJ1-1
CASSISETGITFF
TGTGCCAGTAGTATAAGCGAAACAGGGATCACTTTCTTT
>-|TRBD1|TRBV29-1|TRBJ1-1
CSGTQGLNTEAFF
TGCAGCGGGACACAGGGGCTGAACACTGAAGCTTTCTTT
>-|TRBD1|TRBV7-3|TRBJ2-1
CASSPGTGGYNEQFF
TGTGCCAGCAGCCCCGGGACAGGGGGCTACAATGAGCAGTTCTTC
>-|-|TRBV10-1|TRBJ2-7
CATTGPGGEQYF
TGCGCCACTACCGGGCCCGGGGGCGAGCAGTACTTC
>-|-|TRBV6-1|TRBJ2-7
CASMGPTRYEQYF
TGTGCCAGCATGGGGCCCACGCGATACGAGCAGTACTTC
>-|TRBD2|TRBV7-2|TRBJ2-7
CASSPSSGRSHEQYF
TGTGCCAGCAGCCCCTCTAGCGGGAGGTCCCACGAGCAGTACTTC
>-|-|TRBV5-6|TRBJ2-1
CASSLDGGLSYNEQFF
TGTGCCAGCAGCTTGGATGGGGGCCTCTCCTACAATGAGCAGTTCTTC
>-|TRBD1|TRBV28|TRBJ1-5
CASSRDREDQPQHF
TGTGCCAGCAGCAGGGACAGGGAGGATCAGCCCCAGCATTTT
>once|-|TRBV6-5|TRBJ1-1
CASEGGVRTEAFF
TGTGCCAGCGAAGGGGGAGTAAGGACTGAAGCTTTCTTT
>-|-|TRBV7-9|TRBJ2-1
CASSLFQGFSYNEQFF
TGTGCCAGCAGCTTATTCCAGGGGTTCTCCTACAATGAGCAGTTCTTC
>once|-|TRBV5-1|TRBJ2-2
CASSPVQGTGELFF
TGCGCCAGCAGCCCGGTGCAGGGGACCGGGGAGCTGTTTTTT
>-|-|TRBV5-4|TRBJ2-5
CASSLKSSGQETQYF
TGTGCCAGCAGCTTGAAGTCCAGCGGCCAAGAGACCCAGTACTTC
>-|-|TRBV6-5|TRBJ1-1
CASSYSIRGGTEAFF
TGTGCCAGCAGTTACTCGATAAGAGGGGGCACTGAAGCTTTCTTT
>-|-|TRBV7-8|TRBJ1-2
CASSLGTDYGYTF
TGTGCCAGCAGCTTAGGTACGGACTATGGCTACACCTTC
>-|-|TRBV5-1|TRBJ2-1
CASSLEWGPPTYNEQFF
TGCGCCAGCAGCTTGGAATGGGGGCCTCCAACCTACAATGAGCAGTTCTTC
>-|TRBD2|TRBV6-5|TRBJ2-7
CASRKQAGAPYEQYF
TGTGCCAGCAGGAAGCAAGCGGGGGCTCCCTACGAGCAGTACTTC
>-|TRBD2|TRBV28|TRBJ2-7
CASSQPGGHYEQYF
TGTGCCAGCAGCCAGCCGGGAGGCCACTACGAGCAGTACTTC
>-|TRBD1|TRBV5-5|TRBJ1-2
CASSLGDRGGYTF
TGTGCCAGCAGCTTGGGGGACAGGGGTGGCTACACCTTC
>-|-|TRBV5-8|TRBJ2-2
CASSFRANTGELFF
TGTGCCAGCAGCTTCAGGGCGAACACCGGGGAGCTGTTTTTT
>once|-|TRBV6-5|TRBJ2-2
CASSYSKPTNTGELFF
TGTGCCAGCAGTTACTCGAAGCCAACCAACACCGGGGAGCTGTTTTTT
>-|-|TRBV14|TRBJ2-5
CASSQDPLPQETQYF
TGTGCCAGCAGCCAAGATCCCCTACCCCAAGAGACCCAGTACTTC
>-|-|TRBV9|TRBJ2-1
CASSVAPTRYNEQFF
TGTGCCAGCAGCGTAGCTCCGACTCGCTACAATGAGCAGTTCTTC
>-|TRBD1|TRBV6-6|TRBJ1-6
CASTSRDSTNSPLHF
TGTGCCAGCACCTCACGGGACAGCACTAATTCACCCCTCCACTTT
>-|TRBD2|TRBV6-1|TRBJ2-5
CASSEGVSGRAGGETQYF
TGTGCCAGCAGTGAAGGGGTTAGCGGGAGGGCGGGCGGGGAGACCCAGTACTTC
>-|TRBD1|TRBV27|TRBJ1-2
CAIKQGEPPYGYTF
TGTGCCATCAAACAGGGGGAGCCTCCCTATGGCTACACCTTC
>-|-|TRBV6-4|TRBJ1-4
CASSETKPRMNRSPEKLFF
TGTGCCAGCAGTGAGACAAAACCCCGTATGAACCGAAGCCCCGAAAAACTGTTTTTT
>-|TRBD2|TRBV7-3|TRBJ2-5
CASSLRGGSKETQYF
TGTGCCAGCAGCTTAAGGGGAGGGTCTAAAGAGACCCAGTACTTC
>-|-|TRBV6-5|TRBJ1-1
CASSYSDRNTEAFF
TGTGCCAGCAGTTACTCGGACAGAAACACTGAAGCTTTCTTT
>-|-|TRBV2|TRBJ1-6
CASTGFTYNSPLHF
TGTGCCAGCACGGGGTTCACCTATAATTCACCCCTCCACTTT
>-|TRBD2|TRBV4-2|TRBJ2-7
CASSSGGPNPSYEQYF
TGTGCCAGCAGCTCGGGGGGACCCAACCCATCCTACGAGCAGTACTTC
>-|-|TRBV6-6|TRBJ2-7
CASANPDRSLYEQYF
TGTGCCAGTGCTAACCCCGACAGATCTCTCTACGAGCAGTACTTC
>few|TRBD2|TRBV6-5|TRBJ2-5
CASSYSVAGDLETQYF
TGTGCCAGCAGTTACTCGGTAGCGGGGGATTTGGAGACCCAGTACTTC
>once|TRBD1|TRBV7-7|TRBJ2-7
CASSADRLDEQYF
TGTGCTAGCAGCGCGGACAGGTTGGACGAGCAGTACTTC
>-|-|TRBV5-8|TRBJ2-4
CASSLLTGLGRYF
TGTGCCAGCAGCTTGCTGACAGGACTAGGGAGGTACTTC
>-|TRBD1|TRBV7-9|TRBJ1-2
CASSLVTGDGYTF
TGTGCCAGCAGCTTAGTGACAGGGGATGGCTACACCTTC
>-|-|TRBV6-1|TRBJ1-2
CASKSGEGYTF
TGTGCCAGCAAGTCGGGGGAAGGCTACACCTTC
>once|TRBD1|TRBV10-3|TRBJ2-5
CAITHGQGAGETQYF
TGTGCCATCACTCACGGACAGGGGGCTGGAGAGACCCAGTACTTC
>-|TRBD2|TRBV9|TRBJ2-1
CASSVAPSGGSYNEQFF
TGTGCCAGCAGCGTAGCTCCCAGCGGGGGGTCCTACAATGAGCAGTTCTTC
>once|-|TRBV7-2|TRBJ2-2
CASSFTITGELFF
TGTGCCAGCAGCTTTACAATCACCGGGGAGCTGTTTTTT
>-|TRBD1|TRBV19|TRBJ1-2
CASSTTGDFGYGYTF
TGTGCCAGTAGTACGACAGGGGACTTTGGGTATGGCTACACCTTC
>-|TRBD2|TRBV6-6|TRBJ2-3
CASRRTSAYTDTQYF
TGTGCCAGCAGGAGGACTAGCGCCTACACAGATACGCAGTATTTT
>-|-|TRBV9|TRBJ1-2
CASSVEYGTNYGYTF
TGTGCCAGCAGCGTAGAGTACGGGACTAACTATGGCTACACCTTC
>few|TRBD2|TRBV6-4|TRBJ2-2
CASSSLAGGSGELFF
TGTGCCAGCAGTTCCCTAGCGGGGGGCTCCGGGGAGCTGTTTTTT
>-|-|TRBV18|TRBJ1-1
CASSPFQGENTEAFF
TGTGCCAGCTCACCTTTTCAAGGGGAGAACACTGAAGCTTTCTTT
>-|-|TRBV12-1|TRBJ2-2
CASSLGLDPKNNTGELFF
TGTGCCAGCAGCCTAGGACTAGACCCGAAAAACAACACCGGGGAGCTGTTTTTT
>-|TRBD1|TRBV7-9|TRBJ2-7
CASSLGVRSGQGYEQYF
TGTGCCAGCAGCTTAGGGGTCAGGTCAGGACAGGGCTACGAGCAGTACTTC
>few|TRBD1|TRBV19|TRBJ2-7
CASSPTGTTYEQYF
TGTGCCAGTAGTCCGACAGGGACCACCTACGAGCAGTACTTC
>-|TRBD2|TRBV19|TRBJ2-1
CASSIELLAGGPNEQFF
TGTGCCAGTAGTATAGAACTCCTAGCGGGAGGGCCTAATGAGCAGTTCTTC
>-|-|TRBV5-1|TRBJ2-3
CASSLQGTDTQYF
TGCGCCAGCAGCTTGCAGGGCACAGATACGCAGTATTTT
>-|-|TRBV5-6|TRBJ2-6
CASSLSRAGANVLTF
TGTGCCAGCAGCTTGTCCAGGGCAGGGGCCAACGTCCTGACTTTC
>-|-|TRBV5-1|TRBJ1-1
CASSLGNQGTEAFF
TGCGCCAGCAGCTTAGGGAACCAGGGGACTGAAGCTTTCTTT
>-|TRBD1|TRBV5-1|TRBJ1-5
CASSPGQFSNQPQHF
TGCGCCAGCAGCCCGGGACAGTTCAGCAATCAGCCCCAGCATTTT